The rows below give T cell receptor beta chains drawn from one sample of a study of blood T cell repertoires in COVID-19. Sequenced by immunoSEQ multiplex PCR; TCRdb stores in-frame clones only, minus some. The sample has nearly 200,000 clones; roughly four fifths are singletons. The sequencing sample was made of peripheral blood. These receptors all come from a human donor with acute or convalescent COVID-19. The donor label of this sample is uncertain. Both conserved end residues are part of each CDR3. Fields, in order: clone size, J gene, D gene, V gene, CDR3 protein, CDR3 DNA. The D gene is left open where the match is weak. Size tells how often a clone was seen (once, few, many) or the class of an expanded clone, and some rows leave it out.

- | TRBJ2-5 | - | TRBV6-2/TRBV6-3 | CASSWGVETQYF | TGTGCCAGCAGTTGGGGGGTGGAGACCCAGTACTTC
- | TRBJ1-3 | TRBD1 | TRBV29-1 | CSGGTGGNTIYF | TGCAGCGGTGGGACAGGCGGAAACACCATATATTTT
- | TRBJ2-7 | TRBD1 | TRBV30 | CACRDSSYEQYF | TGTGCCTGCCGGGACAGCTCCTACGAGCAGTACTTC
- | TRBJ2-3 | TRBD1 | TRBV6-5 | CASSRDRGYSDTQYF | TGTGCCAGCAGCCGGGACAGGGGGTACTCAGATACGCAGTATTTT
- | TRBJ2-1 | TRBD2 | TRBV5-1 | CASSSMAGGSYNEQFF | TGCGCCAGCAGCTCCATGGCGGGGGGCTCCTACAATGAGCAGTTCTTC
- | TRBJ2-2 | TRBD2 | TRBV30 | CACKTSGSGLAGELFF | TGTGCCTGCAAGACTAGCGGGAGTGGTCTGGCCGGGGAGCTGTTTTTT
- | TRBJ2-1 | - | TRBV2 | CASSATGGIYNEQFF | TGTGCCAGCAGCGCGACAGGCGGCATTTACAATGAGCAGTTCTTC
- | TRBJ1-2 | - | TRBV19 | CASSRDSPYGYTF | TGTGCCAGTAGTCGGGACTCCCCCTATGGCTACACCTTC
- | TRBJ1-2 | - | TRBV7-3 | CASSPDINYGYTF | TGTGCCAGCAGCCCCGACATTAACTATGGCTACACCTTC
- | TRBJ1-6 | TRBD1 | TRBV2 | CASSEVQGNYSPLHF | TGTGCCAGCAGTGAGGTACAGGGGAACTATTCACCCCTCCACTTT
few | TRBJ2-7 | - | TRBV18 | CASSLQGPGEQYF | TGTGCCAGCTCACTTCAGGGGCCGGGCGAGCAGTACTTC
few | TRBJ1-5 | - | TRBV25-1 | CASSEYMDLGNQPQHF | TGTGCCAGCAGTGAATATATGGACTTAGGGAATCAGCCCCAGCATTTT